This TCR beta chain appears in the sequencing data of a study of T cells in Graves' hyperthyroidism and ophthalmopathy. The CDR3 loop spans 12 amino acids. V shed 0 bases and J shed 7 bases, with 4 bases lying between them. Germline V gene data show CDR1 as SGHAT and CDR2 as FQNNGV. Amplified TCR beta CDR3 regions derived from RNA transcripts. A set of HTBI primers served as the primers for a first-round RT-PCR of the TCR CDR3. TCRdb re-derived calls from the multiplex PCR reads in MiXCR, one entry per CDR3 protein. The data contain around 240,000 distinct CDR3 sequences, about 14% of them singletons. This clonotype has ten or more counts.

Specimen: blood. This TCR came from a middle-aged woman with Graves' hyperthyroidism that later progressed to Graves' ophthalmopathy. J is TRBJ2-1 and V is TRBV11-2, with unresolved D. The CDR3 region has the DNA TGTGCCAGCAGCTTAGATCTGAATGAGCAGTTCTTC. It translates to CASSLDLNEQFF.